The next 16 T cell receptor beta chains were all read from a single sample in a study of Ad26.COV2.S vaccination and SARS-CoV-2 variants. Produced via immunoSEQ multiplex PCR; TCRdb's table is partial and in-frame only. In the table there are more than 300,000 clones, roughly 86% of which are singletons. The treatment is: over 15 received Ad26.COV2.S at low or high dose, single or two shots; roughly five received placebo; per-sample allocation not given. Day 63 after the first injection of vaccine or placebo was the sampling time. Sequenced here: peripheral blood, sampled in a trial of Ad26.COV2.S vaccine versus placebo. These receptors all come from a person between 18 and 65 years old who received the Ad26.COV2.S COVID-19 vaccine or a placebo.

The sample holds a few counts of this clone. The chain is built from TRBV9 and TRBJ1-3; 11 positions match TRBD1. J was trimmed by 2 bases and V by 4 bases; bases with no gene match: 8. Germline V gene lookup returns CDR1 SGDLS and CDR2 YYNGEE. This CDR3 is 17 amino acids long. The CDR3 DNA reads TGTGCCAGCAGCCCCCGGGGGGGACAGGGGGCTGGAAACACCATATATTTT. Residues: CASSPRGGQGAGNTIYF.

This clone was counted once. The chain is built from TRBV3-1 (or the pseudogene TRBV3-2) and TRBJ2-2; a weak D match, TRBD1 (6 bases). The germline CDR1 and CDR2 sequences are LGHDT and YNNKEL (reference sequence). This CDR3 has 16 amino acids. V lost 6 bases, J lost 3 bases, and 17 bases lay in between. In DNA, the CDR3 is TGTGCCAGCAGTCACGAATGGCAGGGGTACACCGGGGAGCTGTTTTTT. Its protein is CASSHEWQGYTGELFF.

The V and J genes are TRBV7-3 and TRBJ1-2; D may be TRBD1 (5 bases). CDR1 SGHTA and CDR2 FQGTGA come from the germline V gene. The V gene lost 5 bases and the J gene lost 4 bases, with 11 bases spanning the gap. The CDR3 sequence is 13 residues long. The CDR3 here is CASSPSGGYGYTF. The CDR3 nucleotides read TGTGCCAGCAGCCCAAGTGGGGGCTATGGCTACACCTTC.

This sequence joins TRBV3-1 (or the pseudogene TRBV3-2) and TRBJ2-7; no reliable D call. Per the germline V gene, CDR1 is LGHDT and CDR2 is YNNKEL (reference sequence). CDR3 length: 14 amino acids. V shed 3 bases and J shed 2 bases, with 11 bases lying between them. DNA for the CDR3: TGTGCCAGCAGCCATGTAGTGCCCACCTACGAGCAGTACTTC. The encoded protein is CASSHVVPTYEQYF.

V and J are TRBV5-6 and TRBJ2-5, with D uncertain. Germline V lookup: CDR1 SGHDT, CDR2 YYEEEE. The CDR3 has 14 residues. V gave up 2 bases and J gave up 4 bases, with 12 bases separating them. Here the CDR3 reads CASSFPGSGETQYF. The CDR3 DNA reads TGTGCCAGCAGCTTCCCAGGATCGGGAGAGACCCAGTACTTC.

This clone was detected only a few times. The genes are TRBV4-3 and TRBJ1-2; no firm D call. Trimming removed 0 bases at V and 0 bases at J, with 8 bases between. Germline CDR1 reads LGHNA; CDR2 reads YSLEER. This CDR3 is 15 amino acids long. CDR3 sequence reads: CASSQEGYSNYGYTF. CDR3 DNA: TGCGCCAGCAGCCAAGAAGGTTACTCTAACTATGGCTACACCTTC.

CDR3 amino acids: CAWSEWTSGGAVYNEQFF. CDR3 in DNA: TGTGCCTGGAGTGAGTGGACTAGCGGGGGGGCGGTCTACAATGAGCAGTTCTTC. The chain has TRBV30 and TRBJ2-1, with TRBD2 identical over 15 bases. The CDR3 has 18 amino acids. The V gene end was trimmed by 1 base and the J gene end by 3 bases; junction bases not matched to a gene: 7. Germline loops: CDR1 GTSNPN, CDR2 SVGIG (reference sequence).

The CDR3 here is CASSDSWNTGELFF. The CDR3 DNA reads as TGTGCCAGCAGTGACTCGTGGAACACCGGGGAGCTGTTTTTT. The gene calls are TRBV6-4 and TRBJ2-2; D gene uncertain. The CDR3 runs 14 residues. Germline V lookup: CDR1 MRHNA, CDR2 SNTAGT. V gave up 0 bases and J gave up 1 base, with 3 bases separating them.

On this clone: An end of the junction does not agree with germline; a read error may underlie this. This rearrangement joins TRBV19 to TRBJ1-1; the D gene is possibly TRBD1 (6 bases). CDR1 is LNHDA and CDR2 is SQIVND in the germline V gene (reference sequence). This CDR3 is built from 15 residues. CDR3 bases: TGTGCCAGTAGTATGAATCGGGGGGCAGTGAATAACCAACTCTTT. This codes for CASSMNRGAVNNQLF.

This clone has a handful of counts. The CDR3 reads CASSLTGQENTEAFF. The CDR3 DNA sequence: TGTGCCAGCAGTTTGACAGGCCAGGAGAACACTGAAGCTTTCTTT. The V gene is TRBV2, the J gene TRBJ1-1; possibly TRBD1 for D (6 bases). Germline CDR1 reads SNHLY; CDR2 reads FYNNEI. CDR3 length: 15 amino acids. With 5 bases removed from V and 1 base from J, the gap between germline ends came to 14 bases.

This CDR3 reads CASRPDSGETQYF. CDR3 DNA sequence: TGTGCCAGCAGGCCGGACAGCGGCGAGACCCAGTACTTC. This rearrangement joins TRBV12-3 or TRBV12-4 to TRBJ2-5; a weak D match, TRBD1 (6 bases). V shed 6 bases and J shed 5 bases, with 13 bases lying between them. This CDR3 comprises 13 residues.

The gene calls are TRBV5-6 and TRBJ1-3, with 9 bases fitting TRBD1. Looked up from germline, CDR1 is SGHDT and CDR2 is YYEEEE. CDR3 length: 15 residues. V lost 4 bases, J lost 4 bases, and 6 bases stayed unmatched. The CDR3 sequence is CASSTGTGKGNTIYF. As DNA, the CDR3 is TGTGCCAGCAGCACAGGGACAGGGAAGGGAAACACCATATATTTT.

This sequence joins TRBV10-3 and TRBJ2-7; TRBD1 agrees at 12 bases. The germline CDR1 and CDR2 sequences are ENHRY and SYGVKD. The CDR3 sequence is 13 residues long. With V trimmed by 6 bases and J by 6 bases, 3 bases remained unmatched. CDR3 region: CAIRGTGGFEQYF. The CDR3 DNA is TGTGCCATCAGGGGGACAGGGGGCTTCGAGCAGTACTTC.

J is TRBJ2-4 and V is TRBV27; D may be TRBD1 (5 bases). This CDR3 comprises 13 residues. The germline V gene encodes CDR1 MNHEY and CDR2 SMNVEV (reference sequence). The germline V and J ends were trimmed by 6 bases and 8 bases, with 14 bases remaining between them. The CDR3 reads CASRLSGYDIQYF. CDR3 nucleotides: TGTGCCAGCAGACTATCAGGGTACGACATTCAGTACTTC.

The genes are TRBV11-2 and TRBJ1-1; possible D gene TRBD1, 6 bases. CDR3 size: 13 residues. CDR1 is SGHAT and CDR2 is FQNNGV in the germline V gene. V dropped 2 bases and J dropped 5 bases, with 9 bases sitting between them. The CDR3 is CASSLHRGTEAFF. The CDR3 nucleotides read TGTGCCAGCAGCTTACATAGGGGGACTGAAGCTTTCTTT.

The chain recombines TRBV3-1 (or the pseudogene TRBV3-2) with TRBJ2-3, with 10 bases identical to TRBD1. The germline CDR1 and CDR2 sequences are LGHDT and YNNKEL (reference sequence). CDR3 length equals 14 residues. V trimming: 4 bases; J trimming: 7 bases; junction bases outside the gene matches: 5. CDR3 nucleotides: TGTGCCAGCAGCCCGCGGGACAGGGGATATACGCAGTATTTT. Translation gives CASSPRDRGYTQYF.